The 32 T cell receptor beta chains below were found in one sample sequenced in a study of vaccination and CD4 T cells after COVID-19. The sample's treatment: approximately 10-day PBMC culture with coronavirus spike peptide pools or control peptides (ViraFEST assay). Antigen specificity for these receptors is unknown. With the Oncomine TCR Beta short-read assay, DNA from cultured CD4+ T cells was sequenced. TCRdb analysed the PCR reads with MiXCR anew, one entry per CDR3 protein. The table includes around 20,000 distinct CDR3 sequences, 45% to 65% detected once. The sample consisted of CD4+ T cells from blood, cultured in vitro, taken before SARS-CoV-2 vaccination. These receptor sequences come from a human donor who had recovered from COVID-19.

V is TRBV27 and J is TRBJ1-6; 7 nucleotides line up with TRBD1. The CDR3 contains 15 residues. V dropped 4 bases and J dropped 10; count of bases not matched to a gene: 10. Per the germline V gene, CDR1 is MNHEY and CDR2 is SMNVEV (reference sequence). The DNA for the CDR3 is TGTGCCAGCAGTTCAGACAGGGCGGGAAACTCACCCCTCCACTTT. Protein sequence: CASSSDRAGNSPLHF.

This clonotype was counted only a few times. This sequence joins TRBV5-4 and TRBJ2-3; no clear D gene. Germline lookup yields CDR1 SGHNT and CDR2 YYREEE (reference sequence). With 0 bases removed from V and 2 bases from J, the gap between germline ends came to 4 bases. There are 13 residues in the CDR3. CDR3 nucleotides: TGTGCCAGCAGCTTGGTTACCACAGATACGCAGTATTTT. Protein: CASSLVTTDTQYF. Complete variable domain (other parts from reference TRBV5-4 and TRBJ2-3): ETGVTQSPTHLIKTRGQQVTLRCSSQSGHNTVSWYQQALGQGPQFIFQYYREEENGRGNFPPRFSGLQFPNYSSELNVNALELDDSALYLCASSLVTTDTQYFGPGTRLTVL.

This clonotype was found a few times. V usage is TRBV20-1 and J usage is TRBJ1-2; no reliable D call. The germline CDR1 and CDR2 sequences are DFQATT and SNEGSKA (reference sequence). V was trimmed by 3 bases and J by 0 bases, leaving 5 bases between them. CDR3 length: 12 amino acids. The CDR3 reads CSASVANYGYTF. CDR3 bases: TGCAGTGCTAGTGTGGCTAACTATGGCTACACCTTC.

This chain uses TRBV20-1 with TRBJ2-1; D remains unclear. Germline CDR1 reads DFQATT; CDR2 reads SNEGSKA (reference sequence). This CDR3 is built from 15 residues. V was shortened by 6 bases and J by 5 bases, with 20 bases between the two germline ends. CDR3 bases: TGCAGTGCCAAAGTCGGAATAGCTTTCCACAATGAGCAGTTCTTC. Protein sequence: CSAKVGIAFHNEQFF.

This clonotype was seen a handful of times. The rearrangement uses TRBV6-1 and TRBJ2-2, with TRBD1 matching 9 bases. CDR1 MNHNS and CDR2 SASEGT come from the germline V gene. V gave up 6 bases and J gave up 6 bases; unmatched junction bases: 2. The CDR3 consists of 13 residues. The CDR3 here is CASRRQGAGELFF. In DNA, the CDR3 is TGTGCCAGCAGAAGACAGGGGGCCGGGGAGCTGTTTTTT.

The chain employs TRBV20-1 and TRBJ2-7; D is perhaps TRBD2 (5 bases). Trimming took off 7 bases at V and 2 bases at J, with 21 bases between the two ends. There are 15 residues in the CDR3. Germline V gives CDR1 DFQATT, CDR2 SNEGSKA (reference sequence). The CDR3 reads CSVGGSESTTYEQYF. CDR3 DNA sequence: TGCAGTGTAGGAGGTTCAGAATCCACTACCTACGAGCAGTACTTC.

The chain links TRBV7-3 to TRBJ2-7; 8 bases are a match to TRBD1. There are 13 residues in the CDR3. Germline CDR1 is SGHTA and CDR2 is FQGTGA. V lost 2 bases to trimming and J lost 3 bases; unmatched junction nucleotides: 0. The DNA for the CDR3 is TGTGCCAGCAGCTTAGGGACAGGCTACGAGCAGTACTTC. Its translation is CASSLGTGYEQYF.

The chain employs TRBV6-5 and TRBJ2-7; the match to TRBD2 covers 8 bases. The CDR3 loop spans 16 amino acids. V shed 4 bases and J 5 bases; nucleotides not matched to a gene: 13. CDR1 is MNHEY and CDR2 is SVGAGI in the germline V gene. The CDR3 sequence: CASSSLSGGPINEQYF. CDR3 coding DNA: TGTGCCAGCAGTTCCCTCTCGGGAGGGCCAATCAACGAGCAGTACTTC.

CDR3 protein: CASSLTFADQETQYF. The CDR3 DNA is TGTGCCAGCAGCTTAACGTTTGCGGACCAAGAGACCCAGTACTTC. J is TRBJ2-5 and V is TRBV7-2; D gene uncertain. Germline V CDR1 and CDR2: SGHTA, FQGNSA. The CDR3 totals 15 residues. Trimming left V 2 bases short and J 0 bases short, with 10 bases between.

This clonotype appeared a few times. CDR3 loop: CSARVSGEITQYF. DNA for the CDR3: TGCAGTGCTAGAGTTAGCGGGGAAATTACGCAGTATTTT. V and J are TRBV20-1 and TRBJ2-3, with TRBD2 matching 8 bases. Germline CDR1 DFQATT, CDR2 SNEGSKA (reference sequence). The J segment lost 8 bases and the V segment lost 1 base, leaving 5 bases of the junction unmatched. The CDR3 extends over 13 amino acids.

V usage is TRBV20-1 and J usage is TRBJ2-7, with 7 bases that match TRBD2. CDR1 and CDR2 (germline): DFQATT, SNEGSKA (reference sequence). The junction had 7 bases not matched to a gene; V was cut back by 0 bases and J by 2 bases. This CDR3 contains 15 residues. CDR3 loop: CSARETGGSPYEQYF. The CDR3 DNA is TGCAGTGCTAGAGAAACAGGCGGGAGCCCCTACGAGCAGTACTTC.

The chain is built from TRBV4-3 and TRBJ1-2; D possibly corresponds to TRBD1 (5 bases). The V gene lost 3 bases and the J gene lost 8 bases, with 19 bases spanning the gap. The CDR3 totals 15 residues. Germline V gene data show CDR1 as LGHNA and CDR2 as YSLEER. CDR3 residues: CASSQMGGEGRGYTF. The CDR3 nucleotides read TGCGCCAGCAGCCAGATGGGAGGGGAAGGTCGGGGCTACACCTTC.

Comment on this clonotype: The CDR3 carries no conserved terminal phenylalanine or tryptophan, so it likely arises from a read error. The chain links TRBV20-1 to TRBJ2-7; D may be TRBD2 (7 bases). With 3 bases removed from V and 5 bases from J, the gap between germline ends came to 11 bases. Per the germline V gene, CDR1 is DFQATT and CDR2 is SNEGSKA (reference sequence). CDR3 length: 12 amino acids. As DNA, the CDR3 is TGCAGTGCTAGGGGGGGGCAAAACGAGCAGTACCTC. Translating gives CSARGGQNEQYL.

This sequence joins TRBV21-1 and TRBJ1-3; the D segment call TRBD1 is taken from the table without a DNA check. TRBV21-1 is a pseudogene segment. The CDR3 runs to 16 residues. The CDR3 sequence: CASSNQRGSSGNTIYF. The CDR3 DNA is TGTGCCAGCAGCAACCAACGGGGGTCCTCTGGAAACACCATATATTTT.

The rearrangement uses TRBV2 and TRBJ1-5; D gene unclear. V gave up 3 bases and J gave up 4 bases, with 7 bases separating them. The germline V gene has CDR1 SNHLY and CDR2 FYNNEI. This CDR3 region has 13 residues. Here the CDR3 reads CASSEERNQPQHF. In DNA form, the CDR3 reads TGTGCCAGCAGTGAGGAACGAAATCAGCCCCAGCATTTT.

In this sample, this clonotype turned up a few times. The chain links TRBV24-1 to TRBJ1-5, with a tentative D call TRBD1 (5 bases). Germline V gene sequence: CDR1 KGHDR, CDR2 SFDVKD. The CDR3 length is 14 residues. V was clipped by 1 base and J by 9 bases, with 12 bases between them. Here the CDR3 reads CATSDLGTGGPQHF. The CDR3 DNA sequence: TGTGCCACCAGTGATTTAGGGACCGGGGGGCCCCAGCATTTT.

This clonotype appeared a few times. The chain couples TRBV11-2 to TRBJ1-6, with 8 bases fitting TRBD1. Trimming removed 7 bases from V and 10 bases from J; junction bases left unmatched: 9. The CDR3 extends over 14 amino acids. Germline loops: CDR1 SGHAT, CDR2 FQNNGV. CDR3 DNA sequence: TGTGCCAGCACCCAAAGACAGGGGAAATCACCCCTCCACTTT. Its translation is CASTQRQGKSPLHF.

The chain carries TRBV25-1 and TRBJ2-5; 7 bases line up with TRBD2. The CDR3 is 13 amino acids. CDR1 is MGHDK, CDR2 SYGVNS, per germline. The V and J ends lost 7 bases and 6 bases, in that order; junction bases with no gene match: 8. CDR3 bases: TGTGCCAGCACGGGGACGGGGGGAAAGACCCAGTACTTC. It is translated as CASTGTGGKTQYF.

This clonotype turned up a few times. This chain links TRBV25-1 with TRBJ2-5; a weak D match, TRBD2 (6 bases). There are 14 residues in the CDR3. Between the trimmed V and J ends, which lost 4 bases and 7 bases, there was a span of 16 bases. Germline V gives CDR1 MGHDK, CDR2 SYGVNS. CDR3 loop: CASSVPGDGVTQYF. The CDR3 nucleotides read TGTGCCAGCAGTGTCCCGGGGGACGGTGTGACCCAGTACTTC.

The count of this clonotype is one. The chain recombines TRBV30 with TRBJ2-5; 8 positions agree with TRBD2. The CDR3 contains 17 residues. Looked up from germline, CDR1 is GTSNPN and CDR2 is SVGIG (reference sequence). J gave up 5 bases and V 0 bases, and 14 bases lay outside the gene matches. The CDR3 reads CAWSVRVRASGRETQYF. The CDR3 DNA reads TGTGCCTGGAGTGTACGCGTTCGGGCTAGCGGGCGCGAGACCCAGTACTTC.

In the case of this clonotype: A read error may produce the germline difference seen at one junction end. The chain links TRBV6-1 to TRBJ2-5, with unresolved D. There are 15 residues in the CDR3. CDR1 is MNHNS, CDR2 SASEGT, per germline. For the CDR3, the DNA is TGTGCCGGCAGCCACCCGCTGGCAGTCCAAGAGACCCAGTACTTC. Translating gives CAGSHPLAVQETQYF.

This sequence joins TRBV5-1 and TRBJ1-2; D call uncertain. Germline V lookup: CDR1 SGHRS, CDR2 YFSETQ. CDR3 size: 12 residues. Trimming left V 0 bases short and J 4 bases short, with 4 bases between. The CDR3 region has the DNA TGCGCCAGCAGCTTGGAGGGCTATGGCTACACCTTC. Translating it yields CASSLEGYGYTF.

This clonotype has more than one count but fewer than ten. The gene calls are TRBV7-9 and TRBJ2-5, with D unresolved. Between the trimmed V and J ends, which lost 3 bases and 7 bases, there was a span of 12 bases. CDR3 length equals 13 residues. The germline CDR1 and CDR2 sequences are SEHNR and FQNEAQ (reference sequence). This CDR3 is CASSFNSLGTQYF. The CDR3 DNA reads as TGTGCCAGCAGCTTTAACAGTTTGGGGACCCAGTACTTC. Based on the CDR3 plus reference TRBV7-9 and TRBJ2-5, the full variable domain is DTGVSQNPRHKITKRGQNVTFRCDPISEHNRLYWYRQTLGQGPEFLTYFQNEAQLEKSRLLSDRFSAERPKGSFSTLEIQRTEQGDSAMYLCASSFNSLGTQYFGPGTRLLVL.

The V and J genes are TRBV20-1 and TRBJ2-7, with 8 nucleotides matching TRBD2. There are 14 residues in the CDR3. Looked up from germline, CDR1 is DFQATT and CDR2 is SNEGSKA (reference sequence). Trimming removed 0 bases from V and 7 bases from J; junction bases left unmatched: 8. CDR3 amino acids: CSARDTAGVYEQYF. CDR3 bases: TGCAGTGCTAGAGATACAGCGGGAGTGTATGAGCAGTACTTC.

This clonotype has just a few counts. This chain joins TRBV5-4 and TRBJ2-6; the match to TRBD1 covers 9 bases. V shed 4 bases and J 1 base; nucleotides not matched to a gene: 12. There are 19 residues in the CDR3. Germline V gene sequence: CDR1 SGHNT, CDR2 YYREEE (reference sequence). CDR3 residues: CASSTPTGGLASGANVLTF. The CDR3 nucleotides read TGTGCCAGCAGCACGCCGACAGGGGGATTAGCGTCTGGGGCCAACGTCCTGACTTTC.

The CDR3 loop is CASSSHRTNTEAFF. CDR3 DNA sequence: TGTGCCAGCAGTTCCCACAGGACGAACACTGAAGCTTTCTTT. The rearrangement uses TRBV6-5 and TRBJ1-1, with a tentative D call TRBD1 (5 bases). The V gene lost 4 bases and the J gene lost 1 base, with 10 bases spanning the gap. CDR3 length: 14 residues. Germline V gene sequence: CDR1 MNHEY, CDR2 SVGAGI.

Regarding this clonotype: Its ends do not fully match the called genes, so a read error is possible. The rearrangement joins TRBV2 to TRBJ1-2; D unclear. Germline values: CDR1 SNHLY, CDR2 FYNNEI. CDR3 length: 15 amino acids. CDR3 nucleotide sequence: TGTGCCAGCAGGGCGGACCGATTTACTAAGTATGGCTACACCTTC. It encodes CASRADRFTKYGYTF.

The table lists this clonotype with a few counts. The genes are TRBV20-1 and TRBJ2-7, with 7 bases fitting TRBD2. The length of the CDR3 is 11 residues. Germline trimming cut 7 bases from V and 0 bases from J; bases unmatched to any gene: 0. Per germline, CDR1 DFQATT and CDR2 SNEGSKA (reference sequence). This CDR3 is CSGTSSYEQYF. CDR3 DNA sequence: TGCAGTGGGACTAGCTCCTACGAGCAGTACTTC.

The chain recombines TRBV4-3 with TRBJ2-2; tentative D call: TRBD2 (5 bases). The CDR3 is 15 amino acids. CDR1 is LGHNA, CDR2 YSLEER, per germline. Trimming left V 1 base short and J 3 bases short, with 9 bases between. CDR3 nucleotides: TGCGCCAGCAGCCAAGTTGCTAGCCACACCGGGGAGCTGTTTTTT. Protein product: CASSQVASHTGELFF.

The CDR3 loop reads CASSLGPRIETQYF. In DNA, the CDR3 is TGTGCCAGCAGCTTAGGCCCTAGGATCGAGACCCAGTACTTC. The genes are TRBV7-9 and TRBJ2-5; D gene unclear. The V gene lost 1 base and the J gene lost 5 bases, with 11 bases spanning the gap. Looked up from germline, CDR1 is SEHNR and CDR2 is FQNEAQ (reference sequence). The CDR3 length is 14 residues.

This clonotype is judged medium-sized. This sequence joins TRBV5-4 and TRBJ2-5; 9 positions match TRBD2. Trimming at V came to 4 bases and at J to 3 bases, leaving 4 bases not matched to a gene. The CDR3 is made up of 14 amino acids. Per the germline V gene, CDR1 is SGHNT and CDR2 is YYREEE (reference sequence). The CDR3 region is CASSPTSGKETQYF. The CDR3 nucleotides are TGTGCCAGCAGCCCGACTAGCGGTAAAGAGACCCAGTACTTC.

V usage is TRBV7-3 and J usage is TRBJ2-3, with D hard to call. Trimming pared 4 bases from V and 6 bases from J, leaving 8 bases between. Germline lookup yields CDR1 SGHTA and CDR2 FQGTGA. The CDR3 runs to 12 residues. CDR3 in amino acids: CASSYIGDTQYF. CDR3 coding DNA: TGTGCCAGCAGCTATATCGGCGATACGCAGTATTTT.